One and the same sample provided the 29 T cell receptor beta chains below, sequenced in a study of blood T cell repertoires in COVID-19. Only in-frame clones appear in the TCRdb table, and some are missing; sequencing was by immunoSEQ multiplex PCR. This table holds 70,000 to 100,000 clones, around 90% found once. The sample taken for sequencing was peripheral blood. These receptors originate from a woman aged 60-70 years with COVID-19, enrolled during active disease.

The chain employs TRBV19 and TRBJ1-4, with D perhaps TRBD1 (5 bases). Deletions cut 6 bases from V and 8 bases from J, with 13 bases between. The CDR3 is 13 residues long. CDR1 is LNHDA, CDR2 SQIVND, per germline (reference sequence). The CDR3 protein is CASSFTGVEKLFF. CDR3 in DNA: TGTGCCAGTAGCTTTACAGGAGTCGAAAAACTGTTTTTT. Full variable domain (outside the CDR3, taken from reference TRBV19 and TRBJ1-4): DGGITQSPKYLFRKEGQNVTLSCEQNLNHDAMYWYRQDPGQGLRLIYYSQIVNDFQKGDIAEGYSVSREKKESFPLTVTSAQKNPTAFYLCASSFTGVEKLFFGSGTQLSVL.

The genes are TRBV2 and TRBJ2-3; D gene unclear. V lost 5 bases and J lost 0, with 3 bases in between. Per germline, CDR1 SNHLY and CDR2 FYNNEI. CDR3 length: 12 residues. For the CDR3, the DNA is TGTGCCAGCAGTCCTAGCACAGATACGCAGTATTTT. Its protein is CASSPSTDTQYF.

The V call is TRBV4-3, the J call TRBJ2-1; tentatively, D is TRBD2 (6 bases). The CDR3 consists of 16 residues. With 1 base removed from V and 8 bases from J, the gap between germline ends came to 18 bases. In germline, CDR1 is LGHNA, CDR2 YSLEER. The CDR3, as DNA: TGCGCCAGCAGCCAAGGTTTGGAGGGAAGGATCGATGAGCAGTTCTTC. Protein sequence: CASSQGLEGRIDEQFF.

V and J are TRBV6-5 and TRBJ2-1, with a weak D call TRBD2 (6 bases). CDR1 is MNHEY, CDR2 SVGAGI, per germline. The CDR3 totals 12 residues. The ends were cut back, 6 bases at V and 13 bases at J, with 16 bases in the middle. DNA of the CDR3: TGTGCCAGCAGCCGATTAGCGGACCCCCAGTTCTTC. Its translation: CASSRLADPQFF.

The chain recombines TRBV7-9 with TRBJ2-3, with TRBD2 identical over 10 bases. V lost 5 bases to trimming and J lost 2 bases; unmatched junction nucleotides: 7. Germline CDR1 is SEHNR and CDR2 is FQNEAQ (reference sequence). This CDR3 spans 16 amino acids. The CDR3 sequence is CASSALAGAVTDTQYF. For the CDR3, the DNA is TGTGCCAGCAGCGCCCTAGCGGGGGCGGTCACAGATACGCAGTATTTT.

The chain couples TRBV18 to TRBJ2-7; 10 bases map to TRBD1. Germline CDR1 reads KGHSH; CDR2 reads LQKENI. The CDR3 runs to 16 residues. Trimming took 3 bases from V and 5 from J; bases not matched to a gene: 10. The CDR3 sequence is CASSPFSGQGFDEQYF. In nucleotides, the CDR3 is TGTGCCAGCTCACCTTTTTCGGGACAGGGGTTTGACGAGCAGTACTTC.

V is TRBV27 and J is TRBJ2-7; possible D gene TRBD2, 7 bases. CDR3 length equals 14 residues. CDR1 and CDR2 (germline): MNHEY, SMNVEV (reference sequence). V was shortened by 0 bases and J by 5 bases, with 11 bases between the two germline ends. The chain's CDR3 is CASSLSGGGNEQYF. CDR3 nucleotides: TGTGCCAGCAGTTTATCGGGGGGGGGCAACGAGCAGTACTTC.

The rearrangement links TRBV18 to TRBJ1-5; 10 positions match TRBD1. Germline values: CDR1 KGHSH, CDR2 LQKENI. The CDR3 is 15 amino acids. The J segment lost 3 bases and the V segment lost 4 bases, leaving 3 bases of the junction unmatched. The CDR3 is CASSRDRGDNQPQHF. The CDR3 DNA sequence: TGTGCCAGCTCACGGGACAGGGGAGACAATCAGCCCCAGCATTTT.

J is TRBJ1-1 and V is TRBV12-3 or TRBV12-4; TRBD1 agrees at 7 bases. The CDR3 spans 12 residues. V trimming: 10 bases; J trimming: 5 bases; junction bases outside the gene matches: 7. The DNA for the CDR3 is TGTGCCACCCGGAGGGGGCTTACTGAAGCTTTCTTT. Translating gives CATRRGLTEAFF.

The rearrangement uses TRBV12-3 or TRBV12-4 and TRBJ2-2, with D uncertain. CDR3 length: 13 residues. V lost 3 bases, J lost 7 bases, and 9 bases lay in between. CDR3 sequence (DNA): TGTGCCAGCAGTTTTGTGGGCAACGGGGAGCTGTTTTTT. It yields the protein CASSFVGNGELFF.

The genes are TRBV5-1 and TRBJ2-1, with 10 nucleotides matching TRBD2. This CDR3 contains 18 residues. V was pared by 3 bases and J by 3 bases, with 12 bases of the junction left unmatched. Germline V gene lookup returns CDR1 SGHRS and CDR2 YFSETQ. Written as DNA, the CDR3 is TGCGCCAGCAGCTGGGACCAGGGTACTAGCGGGAACTACAATGAGCAGTTCTTC. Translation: CASSWDQGTSGNYNEQFF.

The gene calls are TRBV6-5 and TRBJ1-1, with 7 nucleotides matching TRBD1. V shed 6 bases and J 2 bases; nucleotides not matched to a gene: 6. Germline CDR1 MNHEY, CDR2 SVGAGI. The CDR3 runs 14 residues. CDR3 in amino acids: CASRGGQPNTEAFF. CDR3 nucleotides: TGTGCCAGCAGGGGGGGACAGCCAAACACTGAAGCTTTCTTT.

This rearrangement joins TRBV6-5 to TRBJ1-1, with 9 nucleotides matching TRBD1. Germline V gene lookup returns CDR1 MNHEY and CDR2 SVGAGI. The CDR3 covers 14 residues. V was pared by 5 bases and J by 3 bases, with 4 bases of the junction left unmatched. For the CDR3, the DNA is TGTGCCAGCAGTAAGGGACAGGGTTACACTGAAGCTTTCTTT. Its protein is CASSKGQGYTEAFF.

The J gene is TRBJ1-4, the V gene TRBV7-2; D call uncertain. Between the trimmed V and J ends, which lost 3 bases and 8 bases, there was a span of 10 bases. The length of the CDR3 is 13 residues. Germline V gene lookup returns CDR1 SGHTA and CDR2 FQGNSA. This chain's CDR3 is CASSFVRWEKLFF. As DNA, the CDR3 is TGTGCCAGCAGCTTCGTTCGGTGGGAAAAACTGTTTTTT.

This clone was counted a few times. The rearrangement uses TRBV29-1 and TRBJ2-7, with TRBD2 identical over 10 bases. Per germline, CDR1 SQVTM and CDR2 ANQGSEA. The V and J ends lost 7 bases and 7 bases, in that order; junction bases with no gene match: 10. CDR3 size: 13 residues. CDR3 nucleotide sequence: TGCAGCGCTGTTGGAGGGACTAGCGAAGAGCAGTACTTC. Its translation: CSAVGGTSEEQYF.

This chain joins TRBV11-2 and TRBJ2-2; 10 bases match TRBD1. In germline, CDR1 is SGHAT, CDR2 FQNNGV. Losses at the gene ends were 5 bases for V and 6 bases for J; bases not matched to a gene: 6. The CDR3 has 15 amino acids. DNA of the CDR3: TGTGCCAGCAGCACCCGGACAGGGGGGTCCGGGGAGCTGTTTTTT. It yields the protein CASSTRTGGSGELFF.

In DNA, the CDR3 is TGTGCCATCAGTGGGCAGGGGGCCGACGAGCAGTACTTC. It encodes CAISGQGADEQYF. This chain links TRBV10-3 with TRBJ2-7; 8 bases are shared with TRBD1. V was clipped by 4 bases and J by 5 bases; unmatched bases: 4. The CDR3 covers 13 residues. The germline V gene has CDR1 ENHRY and CDR2 SYGVKD.

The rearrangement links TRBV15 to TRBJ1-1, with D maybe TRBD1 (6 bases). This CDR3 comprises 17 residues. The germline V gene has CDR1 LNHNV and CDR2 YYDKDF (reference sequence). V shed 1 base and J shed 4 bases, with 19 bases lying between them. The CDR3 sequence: CATSRGGPGRFGTEAFF. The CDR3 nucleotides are TGTGCCACCAGCAGAGGGGGGCCAGGTCGATTTGGCACTGAAGCTTTCTTT.

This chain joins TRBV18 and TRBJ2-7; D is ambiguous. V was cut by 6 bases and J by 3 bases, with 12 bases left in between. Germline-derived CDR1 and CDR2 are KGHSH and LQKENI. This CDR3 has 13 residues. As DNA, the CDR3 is TGTGCCAGCTCCCTCCGACAACTCTACGAGCAGTACTTC. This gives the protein CASSLRQLYEQYF. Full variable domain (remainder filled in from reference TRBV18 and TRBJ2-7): NAGVMQNPRHLVRRRGQEARLRCSPMKGHSHVYWYRQLPEEGLKFMVYLQKENIIDESGMPKERFSAEFPKEGPSILRIQQVVRGDSAAYFCASSLRQLYEQYFGPGTRLTVT.

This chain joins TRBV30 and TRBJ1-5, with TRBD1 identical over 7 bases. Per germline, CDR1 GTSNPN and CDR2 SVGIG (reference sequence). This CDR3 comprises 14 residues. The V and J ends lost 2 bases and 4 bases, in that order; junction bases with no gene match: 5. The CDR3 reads CAWSRQGGNQPQHF. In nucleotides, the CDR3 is TGTGCCTGGAGTCGCCAGGGGGGAAATCAGCCCCAGCATTTT.

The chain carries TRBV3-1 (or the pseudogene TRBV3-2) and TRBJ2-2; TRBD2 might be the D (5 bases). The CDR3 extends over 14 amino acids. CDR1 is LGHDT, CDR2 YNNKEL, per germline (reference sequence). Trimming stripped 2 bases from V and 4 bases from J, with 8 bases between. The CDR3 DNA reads TGTGCCAGCAGCCAAACGGGGAGCACCGGGGAGCTGTTTTTT. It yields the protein CASSQTGSTGELFF.

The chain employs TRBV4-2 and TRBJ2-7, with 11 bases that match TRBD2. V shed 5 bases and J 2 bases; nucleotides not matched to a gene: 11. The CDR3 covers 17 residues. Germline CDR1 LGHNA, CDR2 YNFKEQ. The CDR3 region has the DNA TGTGCCAGCAGCACAGGACTAGCGGGCCAACGTCCCTACGAGCAGTACTTC. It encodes CASSTGLAGQRPYEQYF.

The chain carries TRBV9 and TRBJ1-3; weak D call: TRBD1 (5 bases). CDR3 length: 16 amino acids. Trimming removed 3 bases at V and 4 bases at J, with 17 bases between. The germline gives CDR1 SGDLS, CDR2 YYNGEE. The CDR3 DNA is TGTGCCAGCAGCGCTAGCGCTTCCAGGACAGGAAACACCATATATTTT. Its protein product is CASSASASRTGNTIYF.

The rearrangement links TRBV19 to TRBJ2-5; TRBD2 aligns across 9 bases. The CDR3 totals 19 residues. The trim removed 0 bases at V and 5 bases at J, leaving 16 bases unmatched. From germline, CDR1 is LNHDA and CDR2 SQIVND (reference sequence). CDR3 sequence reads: CASSIDRGLAGSKLETQYF. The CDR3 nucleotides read TGTGCCAGTAGTATAGATCGAGGGCTAGCGGGGTCGAAGCTGGAGACCCAGTACTTC.

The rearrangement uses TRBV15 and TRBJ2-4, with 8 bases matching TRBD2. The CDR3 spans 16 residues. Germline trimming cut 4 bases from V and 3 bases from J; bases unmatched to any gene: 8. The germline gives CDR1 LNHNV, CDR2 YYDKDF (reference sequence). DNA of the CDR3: TGTGCCACCAGCATCGGGGGGGGCCCCATCAAAAACATTCAGTACTTC. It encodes CATSIGGGPIKNIQYF. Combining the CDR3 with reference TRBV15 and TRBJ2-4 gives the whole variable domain DAMVIQNPRYQVTQFGKPVTLSCSQTLNHNVMYWYQQKSSQAPKLLFHYYDKDFNNEADTPDNFQSRRPNTSFCFLDIRSPGLGDTAMYLCATSIGGGPIKNIQYFGAGTRLSVL.

The chain's CDR3 is CASRYQGTLYGYTF. DNA for the CDR3: TGTGCAAGTCGCTATCAGGGGACCCTCTATGGCTACACCTTC. This chain uses TRBV12-2 with TRBJ1-2; TRBD1 is taken as the D call from the table, unchecked against the DNA. TRBV12-2 corresponds to a pseudogene. CDR3 length: 14 residues.

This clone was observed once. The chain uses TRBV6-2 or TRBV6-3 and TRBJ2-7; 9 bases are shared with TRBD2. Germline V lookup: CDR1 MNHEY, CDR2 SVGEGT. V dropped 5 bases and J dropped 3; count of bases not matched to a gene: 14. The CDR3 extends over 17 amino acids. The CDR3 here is CASSLRGSGGRNYEQYF. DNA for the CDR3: TGTGCCAGCAGTCTGCGGGGTAGCGGGGGCCGCAACTACGAGCAGTACTTC.

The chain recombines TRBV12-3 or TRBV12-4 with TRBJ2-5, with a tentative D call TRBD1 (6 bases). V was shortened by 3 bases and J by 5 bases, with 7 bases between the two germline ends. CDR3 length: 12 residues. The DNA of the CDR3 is TGTGCCAGCAGTTTCGGACAGGAGACCCAGTACTTC. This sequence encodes CASSFGQETQYF.

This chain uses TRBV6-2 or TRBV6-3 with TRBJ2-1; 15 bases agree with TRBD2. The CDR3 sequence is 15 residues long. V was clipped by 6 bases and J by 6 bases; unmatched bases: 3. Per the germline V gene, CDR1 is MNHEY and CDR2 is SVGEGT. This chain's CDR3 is CASSQGLAGGNEQFF. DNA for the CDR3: TGTGCCAGCAGCCAGGGACTAGCGGGGGGCAATGAGCAGTTCTTC.